The T cell receptor (beta chain) under discussion was sequenced for a study of CD4+ T cells in melanoma. Points from the study as a whole: Neoantigen-specific CD4+ T cells in melanoma reportedly had diverse differentiation states.

Comments on this clone: Its antigen is not identified.

Germline V gene lookup returns CDR1 SGHTA and CDR2 FQGNSA. V was cut by 1 base and J by 9 bases, with 10 bases left in between. CDR3 size: 13 residues. The table came from immunoSEQ multiplex PCR; TCRdb's copy has only in-frame clones and leaves some out. The table lists more than 110,000 clones, around 90% of them singletons, with about 1.5% in the top ten. The receptor was derived from a human donor with melanoma. J is TRBJ1-3 and V is TRBV7-2, with a tentative D call TRBD1 (5 bases). This CDR3 is CASSLVPGITIYF. The CDR3 DNA follows: TGTGCCAGCAGCTTAGTTCCAGGGATCACCATATATTTT.